Below, 3 T cell receptor beta chains from the same sample are listed, as sequenced in a study of sequential checkpoint blockade in melanoma. Indicated treatment: randomized to nivolumab then ipilimumab (arm A) or the reverse (arm B). The assay was immunoSEQ multiplex PCR, and TCRdb's table has in-frame clones only and misses some. The top ten hold about 18% of the sample, which has around 12,000 clones, roughly four fifths seen once. The sample consisted of CD8+ T cells sorted from blood (inferred from file names), taken from a patient given nivolumab and ipilimumab in sequence. Receptor source: a human donor with melanoma.

This rearrangement joins TRBV15 to TRBJ2-2; TRBD2 agrees at 14 bases. The CDR3 extends over 20 amino acids. CDR1 and CDR2 from the germline V gene are LNHNV and YYDKDF (reference sequence). V shed 0 bases and J 0 bases; nucleotides not matched to a gene: 6. CDR3 nucleotide sequence: TGTGCCACCAGCAGAGATCAGGGACTAGCGGGAGAGGCGAACACCGGGGAGCTGTTTTTT. Translating it yields CATSRDQGLAGEANTGELFF.

The chain recombines TRBV27 with TRBJ2-3; D gene ambiguous. Per the germline V gene, CDR1 is MNHEY and CDR2 is SMNVEV (reference sequence). CDR3 length: 14 amino acids. Trimming took 3 bases from V and 4 from J, leaving 11 bases between them. The DNA for the CDR3 is TGTGCCAGCAGTTTCCGGGTTGCACCAGATACGCAGTATTTT. This translates into CASSFRVAPDTQYF.

V and J are TRBV10-3 and TRBJ1-5; D perhaps matches TRBD1 (5 bases). The CDR3 is 12 residues long. From germline, CDR1 is ENHRY and CDR2 SYGVKD. V was pared by 10 bases and J by 5 bases, with 12 bases between. As DNA, the CDR3 is TGTGCCACTTCCAGGGAGGATCAGCCCCAGCATTTT. Residues: CATSREDQPQHF.